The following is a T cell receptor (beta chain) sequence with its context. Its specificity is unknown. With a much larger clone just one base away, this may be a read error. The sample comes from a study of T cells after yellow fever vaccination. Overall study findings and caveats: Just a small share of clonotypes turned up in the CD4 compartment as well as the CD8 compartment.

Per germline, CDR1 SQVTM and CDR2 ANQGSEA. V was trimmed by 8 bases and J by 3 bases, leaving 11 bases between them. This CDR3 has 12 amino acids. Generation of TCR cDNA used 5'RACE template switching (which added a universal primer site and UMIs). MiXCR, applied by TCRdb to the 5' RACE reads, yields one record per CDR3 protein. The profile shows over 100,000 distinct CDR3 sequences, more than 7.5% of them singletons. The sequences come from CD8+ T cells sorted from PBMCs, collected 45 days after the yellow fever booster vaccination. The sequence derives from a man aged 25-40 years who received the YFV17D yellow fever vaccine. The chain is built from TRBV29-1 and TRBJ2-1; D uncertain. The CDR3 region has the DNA TGCAGCTTCACGGCTGGCTACAATGAGCAGTTCTTC. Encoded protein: CSFTAGYNEQFF.